The 2 T cell receptor beta chains below were found in one sample sequenced in a study of T cells after yellow fever vaccination. In TCRdb, the 5' RACE reads were re-called with MiXCR into one record per CDR3 protein. The sample lists a few hundred thousand distinct CDR3 sequences, 6.7% occurring once. Here the sequenced sample was CD4+ T cells sorted from PBMCs, taken on the day of the yellow fever booster vaccination. The receptors shown here come from a man aged 25 to 45 who received the YFV17D yellow fever vaccine.

The chain combines TRBV20-1 with TRBJ2-1, with 8 bases that match TRBD2. From germline, CDR1 is DFQATT and CDR2 SNEGSKA (reference sequence). This CDR3 spans 15 amino acids. Unmatched junction bases numbered 7, after V lost 0 bases and J lost 6 bases. The CDR3 reads CSAREPAGVGNEQFF. The CDR3, as DNA: TGCAGTGCTAGAGAACCAGCGGGAGTCGGCAATGAGCAGTTCTTC.

This chain uses TRBV5-4 with TRBJ2-1; D is perhaps TRBD1 or TRBD2 (5 bases each). V was clipped by 4 bases and J by 0 bases, with 20 bases between them. Germline CDR1 SGHNT, CDR2 YYREEE (reference sequence). The CDR3 totals 18 residues. The CDR3 DNA reads as TGTGCCAGCAGCGCACCGGGACGTATCACTTCCTCCTACAATGAGCAGTTCTTC. Translation: CASSAPGRITSSYNEQFF.